This T cell receptor (beta chain) is drawn from a study of T cell responses to AZD1222 COVID-19 vaccine. Study-level points and caveats: Increases in Spike-specific TCR breadth and depth were seen after two AZD1222 doses.

Clones were sequenced by immunoSEQ multiplex PCR, and TCRdb holds only the in-frame ones, with some missing. The repertoire holds about 180,000 clones, with approximately 94% as singletons. Pooling was applied to second doses at about 4 or about 12 weeks. As to this clone: What it binds is unknown.

Source: peripheral blood, taken 28 days after the second AZD1222 dose. The clonotype was recovered from an adult who received the AZD1222 COVID-19 vaccine.

The CDR3 coding sequence is TGTGCCAGCAGCGTAGGGGGACAGGGTTTTGAAAAACTGTTTTTT. Translation: CASSVGGQGFEKLFF. This sequence joins TRBV9 and TRBJ1-4, with 9 bases that match TRBD1. Trimming cost V 0 bases and J 7 bases; bases outside gene matches: 4. The CDR3 consists of 15 residues. Germline V lookup: CDR1 SGDLS, CDR2 YYNGEE. The whole variable domain, remainder taken from reference TRBV9 and TRBJ1-4, is DSGVTQTPKHLITATGQRVTLRCSPRSGDLSVYWYQQSLDQGLQFLIQYYNGEERAKGNILERFSAQQFPDLHSELNLSSLELGDSALYFCASSVGGQGFEKLFFGSGTQLSVL.